This T cell receptor (beta chain) was profiled in a study of radiotherapy plus CTLA-4 blockade in lung cancer. CDR1 and CDR2 from the germline V gene are MNHEY and SVGAGI. V gave up 0 bases and J gave up 0 bases; unmatched junction bases: 1. The CDR3 extends over 15 amino acids. Some clones are missing from TCRdb's copy, which holds only in-frame ones; the method was immunoSEQ multiplex PCR. The table has 55,000 to 80,000 clones, 87% seen once. The chain employs TRBV6-5 and TRBJ2-7; 8 bases are shared with TRBD2. Sequencing was performed on peripheral blood, taken from a patient treated with radiotherapy plus ipilimumab. The TCR originated in a human donor with non-small cell lung cancer that progressed on radiotherapy plus ipilimumab. CDR3 nucleotides: TGTGCCAGCAGTTACTCGAGCGGGAGCTCCTACGAGCAGTACTTC. Its protein is CASSYSSGSSYEQYF.